What follows are 29 T cell receptor beta chains derived from one specimen sequenced in a study of blood T cells in healthy people across ages. A second PCR, run for roughly 7 to 11 cycles, used a sample-barcoded 5' primer plus a J-beta primer mix. TCRdb independently ran MiXCR on the 5' RACE reads; one entry per CDR3 protein. This sample yields 250,000 to 300,000 distinct CDR3 sequences, of which roughly a quarter are seen a single time; roughly 30% belongs to the top ten. The sequencing sample was made of blood. All receptors derive from a woman between 65 and 79 years old in good health.

This clonotype was observed a handful of times. CDR3 DNA: TGCGCCAGCAGCCCGCCTTTGACCGGGACTCAACGGTCCTACGAGCAGTACTTC. This codes for CASSPPLTGTQRSYEQYF. The chain joins TRBV4-1 to TRBJ2-7, with D possibly matching TRBD2 (6 bases). V gave up 4 bases and J gave up 1 base, with 23 bases separating them. The germline gives CDR1 MGHRA, CDR2 YSYEKL. The CDR3 has 18 amino acids.

This clonotype appeared a few times. The chain employs TRBV6-5 and TRBJ2-7, with TRBD1 identical over 7 bases. The CDR3 is 13 amino acids. Trimming took 6 bases from V and 7 from J; bases not matched to a gene: 9. CDR1 is MNHEY and CDR2 is SVGAGI in the germline V gene. CDR3 DNA sequence: TGTGCCAGCAGGGGGACAGACACGGAGGAGCAGTACTTC. Translated: CASRGTDTEEQYF.

This clonotype was seen at least ten times. The CDR3: CASRGGTATNEKLFF. The CDR3, as DNA: TGTGCCAGCAGAGGCGGGACCGCAACTAATGAAAAACTGTTTTTT. This chain connects TRBV28 to TRBJ1-4; possibly TRBD1 for D (5 bases). The CDR3 is made up of 15 amino acids. V was shortened by 6 bases and J by 0 bases, with 11 bases between the two germline ends. CDR1 MDHEN and CDR2 SYDVKM come from the germline V gene.

V is TRBV28 and J is TRBJ2-3; maybe TRBD2 (5 bases). The CDR3 contains 12 residues. Germline loops: CDR1 MDHEN, CDR2 SYDVKM. The ends were cut back, 2 bases at V and 11 bases at J, with 11 bases in the middle. The chain's CDR3 is CASSLQWERQYF. The CDR3 bases are TGTGCCAGCAGTTTACAGTGGGAGCGGCAGTATTTT. Together with reference TRBV28 and TRBJ2-3, the CDR3 gives the full variable domain: DVKVTQSSRYLVKRTGEKVFLECVQDMDHENMFWYRQDPGLGLRLIYFSYDVKMKEKGDIPEGYSVSREKKERFSLILESASTNQTSMYLCASSLQWERQYFGPGTRLTVL.

J is TRBJ2-3 and V is TRBV5-6; D uncertain. Trimming stripped 4 bases from V and 6 bases from J, with 12 bases between. There are 13 residues in the CDR3. The germline CDR1 and CDR2 sequences are SGHDT and YYEEEE. The CDR3 loop is CASSPPSGDTQYF. The CDR3 region has the DNA TGTGCCAGCAGCCCACCCAGTGGTGATACGCAGTATTTT.

The chain combines TRBV6-1 with TRBJ2-7; D gene unclear. The CDR3 has 14 residues. V was trimmed by 7 bases and J by 0 bases, leaving 13 bases between them. Germline V gene data show CDR1 as MNHNS and CDR2 as SASEGT. CDR3 amino acids: CASKAPRSSYEQYF. CDR3 in DNA: TGTGCCAGCAAAGCACCAAGGAGCTCCTACGAGCAGTACTTC.

The V call is TRBV2, the J call TRBJ2-2, with 8 bases that match TRBD2. The CDR3 consists of 16 residues. Trimming cost V 0 bases and J 4 bases; bases outside gene matches: 4. Germline CDR1 SNHLY, CDR2 FYNNEI. CDR3 coding DNA: TGTGCCAGCAGTGAAGCGCGTGCGGGGGGCACCGGGGAGCTGTTTTTT. Amino acid sequence: CASSEARAGGTGELFF. Based on the CDR3 plus reference TRBV2 and TRBJ2-2, the full variable domain is EPEVTQTPSHQVTQMGQEVILRCVPISNHLYFYWYRQILGQKVEFLVSFYNNEISEKSEIFDDQFSVERPDGSNFTLKIRSTKLEDSAMYFCASSEARAGGTGELFFGEGSRLTVL.

This clonotype was counted many times. The genes are TRBV18 and TRBJ2-5, with no clear D. V lost 6 bases, J lost 5 bases, and 10 bases lay in between. Germline V gives CDR1 KGHSH, CDR2 LQKENI. The CDR3 is 12 residues long. In nucleotides, the CDR3 is TGTGCCAGCTCGGCGGCTTCCGAGACCCAGTACTTC. Protein product: CASSAASETQYF. The full variable domain, rest sourced from reference TRBV18 and TRBJ2-5, is NAGVMQNPRHLVRRRGQEARLRCSPMKGHSHVYWYRQLPEEGLKFMVYLQKENIIDESGMPKERFSAEFPKEGPSILRIQQVVRGDSAAYFCASSAASETQYFGPGTRLLVL.

The V and J genes are TRBV6-5 and TRBJ2-1, with D hard to call. TRBJ2-5 matches the DNA end more closely, so the J call is doubtful. The CDR3 extends over 14 amino acids. Germline CDR1 reads MNHEY; CDR2 reads SVGAGI. The DNA of the CDR3 is TGTGCCAGCAGTTACTCAGCTAGGTGGGAGACCCAGTACTTC. Protein: CASSYSARWETQYF.

This clonotype was detected only a few times. One junction end does not reproduce the germline sequence, and a read error may be involved. This chain links TRBV3-1 with TRBJ2-4, with 8 bases that match TRBD1. Germline V CDR1 and CDR2: LGHDT, YNNKEL (reference sequence). This CDR3 comprises 16 residues. The CDR3 here is CAGSKARTGFLNIQYF. The CDR3 nucleotides read TGTGCCGGCAGCAAAGCCCGGACAGGGTTTCTAAACATTCAGTACTTC.

This clonotype was detected only a few times. This chain links TRBV27 with TRBJ1-2; D uncertain. This CDR3 is 14 amino acids long. Trimming removed 5 bases at V and 4 bases at J, with 14 bases between. Germline CDR1 is MNHEY and CDR2 is SMNVEV (reference sequence). This chain's CDR3 is CASSHRKPIYGYTF. Here the CDR3 DNA reads TGTGCCAGCAGTCACCGGAAACCAATCTATGGCTACACCTTC.

The rearrangement links TRBV20-1 to TRBJ1-5, with D possibly TRBD1 on 6 matching bases. Germline V gene lookup returns CDR1 DFQATT and CDR2 SNEGSKA (reference sequence). The length of the CDR3 is 14 residues. V was cut by 2 bases and J by 7 bases, with 15 bases left in between. Here the CDR3 DNA reads TGCAGTGCTAGAATCGCAGGGGAGGGACAGCCCCAGCATTTT. It specifies CSARIAGEGQPQHF.

The V gene is TRBV6-2 or TRBV6-3, the J gene TRBJ1-1; D is unclear. V gave up 6 bases and J gave up 3 bases, with 11 bases separating them. CDR1 and CDR2 from the germline V gene are MNHEY and SVGEGT. There are 13 residues in the CDR3. The CDR3 here is CASRRDTYTEAFF. The CDR3 nucleotides are TGTGCCAGCAGAAGAGACACTTACACTGAAGCTTTCTTT.

The chain's CDR3 is CASSLMGLAVGDGELFF. CDR3 in DNA: TGCGCCAGCAGCTTGATGGGGCTGGCGGTTGGGGACGGGGAGCTGTTTTTT. The chain uses TRBV5-1 and TRBJ2-2, with D maybe TRBD1 (5 bases). Deletions cut 1 base from V and 7 bases from J, with 20 bases between. The CDR3 consists of 17 residues. CDR1 SGHRS and CDR2 YFSETQ come from the germline V gene. The whole variable domain, remainder taken from reference TRBV5-1 and TRBJ2-2, is KAGVTQTPRYLIKTRGQQVTLSCSPISGHRSVSWYQQTPGQGLQFLFEYFSETQRNKGNFPGRFSGRQFSNSRSEMNVSTLELGDSALYLCASSLMGLAVGDGELFFGEGSRLTVL.

This chain links TRBV20-1 with TRBJ2-7, with 13 nucleotides matching TRBD2. The CDR3 is made up of 15 amino acids. Trimming at V came to 1 base and at J to 2 bases, leaving 2 bases not matched to a gene. Germline lookup yields CDR1 DFQATT and CDR2 SNEGSKA (reference sequence). The DNA of the CDR3 is TGCAGTGCTAGAGGGGGACTAGCGGGACCCTACGAGCAGTACTTC. This translates into CSARGGLAGPYEQYF.

This clonotype was seen ten or more times. V usage is TRBV2 and J usage is TRBJ2-5; D ambiguous. Germline CDR1 is SNHLY and CDR2 is FYNNEI. The CDR3 sequence is 15 residues long. Trimming pared 6 bases from V and 2 bases from J, leaving 16 bases between. The CDR3 region is CASSFQTGRQETQYF. In DNA form, the CDR3 reads TGTGCCAGCAGCTTTCAGACTGGAAGACAAGAGACCCAGTACTTC. Supplemented by reference TRBV2 and TRBJ2-5, the full variable domain reads EPEVTQTPSHQVTQMGQEVILRCVPISNHLYFYWYRQILGQKVEFLVSFYNNEISEKSEIFDDQFSVERPDGSNFTLKIRSTKLEDSAMYFCASSFQTGRQETQYFGPGTRLLVL.

This chain links TRBV4-1 with TRBJ1-1; D ambiguous. Per germline, CDR1 MGHRA and CDR2 YSYEKL. The CDR3 runs to 16 residues. V lost 0 bases and J lost 0, with 11 bases in between. CDR3 DNA sequence: TGCGCCAGCAGCCAAGAAGTCGGCCGCGTGAACACTGAAGCTTTCTTT. Translating it yields CASSQEVGRVNTEAFF.

V gene TRBV7-2 combines with J gene TRBJ2-1; 7 bases agree with TRBD2. Germline lookup yields CDR1 SGHTA and CDR2 FQGNSA. The CDR3 totals 15 residues. V was clipped by 5 bases and J by 7 bases; unmatched bases: 11. The CDR3 protein is CASSRTGGSTNEQFF. CDR3 nucleotide sequence: TGTGCCAGCAGCCGTACGGGCGGGAGTACGAATGAGCAGTTCTTC.

There are a few counts of this clonotype. The chain is built from TRBV21-1 and TRBJ2-1; the D call in the table, TRBD1, was not verified against the DNA. TRBV21-1 is a known pseudogene. CDR3 length: 17 residues. For the CDR3, the DNA is TGTGCCAGCAGCAAAGGGGGTACGGGGACAGGGGAGGATGAGCAGTTCTTC. The encoded protein is CASSKGGTGTGEDEQFF.

This CDR3 reads CASSLGGPNQPQHF. In nucleotides, the CDR3 is TGTGCCAGCAGCTTGGGGGGCCCTAATCAGCCCCAGCATTTT. This chain joins TRBV5-6 and TRBJ1-5; tentatively, D is TRBD1 (5 bases). The V end lost 0 bases, the J end lost 4 bases, and 8 bases lay between the germline ends. The CDR3 loop spans 14 amino acids. CDR1 is SGHDT, CDR2 YYEEEE, per germline.

The V and J genes are TRBV13 and TRBJ2-7; D not resolved. The CDR3 has 13 residues. V was trimmed by 4 bases and J by 3 bases, leaving 10 bases between them. The germline V gene has CDR1 PRHDT and CDR2 FYEKMQ (reference sequence). CDR3 DNA sequence: TGTGCCAGCAGCTCGTTCCTTTTCTACGAGCAGTACTTC. This gives the protein CASSSFLFYEQYF.

This chain uses TRBV28 with TRBJ2-3, with 11 bases identical to TRBD1. With 6 bases clipped from V and 4 bases from J, the junction kept 9 bases outside the gene matches. This CDR3 contains 16 residues. The germline gives CDR1 MDHEN, CDR2 SYDVKM. As DNA, the CDR3 is TGTGCCAGCAGGTTTTACCCGGGACAGGGGGCAGATACGCAGTATTTT. Translated: CASRFYPGQGADTQYF. Drawing the rest from reference TRBV28 and TRBJ2-3, the complete variable domain is DVKVTQSSRYLVKRTGEKVFLECVQDMDHENMFWYRQDPGLGLRLIYFSYDVKMKEKGDIPEGYSVSREKKERFSLILESASTNQTSMYLCASRFYPGQGADTQYFGPGTRLTVL.

This clonotype occurred a few times. The chain recombines TRBV6-6 with TRBJ2-1, with TRBD2 identical over 13 bases. Germline V gives CDR1 MNHNY, CDR2 SVGAGI (reference sequence). The V and J ends lost 6 bases and 9 bases, in that order; junction bases with no gene match: 8. This CDR3 contains 15 residues. In DNA form, the CDR3 reads TGTGCCAGCAGCGAAGGGACTAGCGGGAAGACTGAGCAGTTCTTC. Amino acids: CASSEGTSGKTEQFF.

The chain's CDR3 is CASSQDRRREQYF. Written as DNA, the CDR3 is TGCGCCAGCAGCCAAGATAGGCGGAGAGAGCAGTACTTC. The chain links TRBV4-3 to TRBJ2-7; D call uncertain. V lost 0 bases and J lost 7, with 10 bases in between. The CDR3 sequence is 13 residues long. Germline V CDR1 and CDR2: LGHNA, YSLEER.

This chain links TRBV20-1 with TRBJ2-7; 8 nucleotides line up with TRBD2. This CDR3 region has 15 residues. The germline V gene has CDR1 DFQATT and CDR2 SNEGSKA (reference sequence). The ends lost 2 bases at V and 1 base at J; junction bases unmatched: 7. Here the CDR3 reads CSARRSGLASYEQYF. The CDR3 DNA follows: TGCAGTGCTAGACGCAGCGGACTAGCTTCCTACGAGCAGTACTTC.

This clonotype was found many times. The chain has TRBV29-1 and TRBJ1-1; 12 bases match TRBD1. CDR3 length: 15 residues. Germline CDR1 is SQVTM and CDR2 is ANQGSEA. V was pared by 6 bases and J by 5 bases, with 10 bases of the junction left unmatched. The CDR3: CSVEGTGGARTEAFF. The CDR3 DNA follows: TGCAGCGTGGAGGGGACAGGGGGCGCGAGGACTGAAGCTTTCTTT.

The J gene is TRBJ2-1, the V gene TRBV5-1; 7 bases align to TRBD2. CDR1 SGHRS and CDR2 YFSETQ come from the germline V gene. The CDR3 runs 14 residues. V shed 3 bases and J 4 bases; nucleotides not matched to a gene: 4. The CDR3 DNA sequence: TGCGCCAGCAGCTCGGGAGGCAGATACAATGAGCAGTTCTTC. Encoded protein: CASSSGGRYNEQFF.

The chain links TRBV15 to TRBJ1-4, with a weak D call TRBD1 (5 bases). This CDR3 is built from 11 residues. CDR1 and CDR2 from the germline V gene are LNHNV and YYDKDF (reference sequence). Trimming pared 0 bases from V and 16 bases from J, leaving 9 bases between. The CDR3 protein is CATSREGTQFF. The CDR3, as DNA: TGTGCCACCAGCAGAGAGGGGACTCAGTTTTTT.

This clonotype was seen at least ten times. The V gene is TRBV3-1, the J gene TRBJ2-7, with 12 nucleotides matching TRBD2. CDR1 is LGHDT, CDR2 YNNKEL, per germline (reference sequence). The CDR3 extends over 15 amino acids. V lost 4 bases, J lost 2 bases, and 3 bases stayed unmatched. The CDR3 loop reads CASSPGLAGTYEQYF. CDR3 coding DNA: TGTGCCAGCAGCCCAGGACTAGCGGGGACCTACGAGCAGTACTTC.